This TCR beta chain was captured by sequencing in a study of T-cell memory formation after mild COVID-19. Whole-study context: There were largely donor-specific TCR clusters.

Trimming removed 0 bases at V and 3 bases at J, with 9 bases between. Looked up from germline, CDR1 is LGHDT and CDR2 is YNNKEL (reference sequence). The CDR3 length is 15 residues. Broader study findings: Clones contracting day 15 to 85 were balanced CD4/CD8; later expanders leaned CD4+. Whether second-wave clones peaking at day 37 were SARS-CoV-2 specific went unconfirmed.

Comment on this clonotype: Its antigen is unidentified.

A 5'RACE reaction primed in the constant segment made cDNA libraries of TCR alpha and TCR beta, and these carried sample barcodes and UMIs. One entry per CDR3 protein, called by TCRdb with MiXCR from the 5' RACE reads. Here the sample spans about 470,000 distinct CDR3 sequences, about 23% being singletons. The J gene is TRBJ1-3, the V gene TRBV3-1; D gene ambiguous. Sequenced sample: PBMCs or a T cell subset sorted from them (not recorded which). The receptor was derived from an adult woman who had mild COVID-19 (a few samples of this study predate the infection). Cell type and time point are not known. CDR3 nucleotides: TGTGCCAGCAGCCAAGATCTGGTGGGTGGAAACACCATATATTTT. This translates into CASSQDLVGGNTIYF.